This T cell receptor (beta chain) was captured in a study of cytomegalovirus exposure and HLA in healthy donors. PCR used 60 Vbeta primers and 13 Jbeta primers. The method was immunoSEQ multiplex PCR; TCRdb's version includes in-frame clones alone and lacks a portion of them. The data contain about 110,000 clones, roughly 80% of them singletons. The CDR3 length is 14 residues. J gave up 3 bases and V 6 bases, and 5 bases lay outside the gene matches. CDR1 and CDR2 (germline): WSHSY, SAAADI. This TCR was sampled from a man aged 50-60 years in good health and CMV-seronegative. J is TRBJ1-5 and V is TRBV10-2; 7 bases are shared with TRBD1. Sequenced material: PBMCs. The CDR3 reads CASSQDRANQPQHF. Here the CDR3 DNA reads TGCGCCAGCAGCCAAGACAGGGCCAATCAGCCCCAGCATTTT.